A single sample is the source of the 21 T cell receptor beta chains below, sequenced in a study of blood T cell repertoires in COVID-19. Profiling relied on immunoSEQ multiplex PCR, and the TCRdb table lists in-frame clones only, not all of them. This repertoire shows approximately 100,000 clones, roughly 80% found once; its top ten account for under 25%. Sequenced material: peripheral blood. All receptors come from a man aged 65 to 85 with active or convalescent COVID-19.

The chain has TRBV5-1 and TRBJ1-2, with D perhaps matching TRBD1 (5 bases). V gave up 3 bases and J gave up 7 bases, with 16 bases separating them. This CDR3 has 14 amino acids. Germline CDR1 is SGHRS and CDR2 is YFSETQ. The DNA of the CDR3 is TGCGCCAGCAGCTGGGGGGATAACTCCTCTGGCTACACCTTC. Translated, it gives CASSWGDNSSGYTF. The variable domain in full, completed from reference TRBV5-1 and TRBJ1-2, reads KAGVTQTPRYLIKTRGQQVTLSCSPISGHRSVSWYQQTPGQGLQFLFEYFSETQRNKGNFPGRFSGRQFSNSRSEMNVSTLELGDSALYLCASSWGDNSSGYTFGSGTRLTVV.

CDR3 in DNA: TGCGCCAGCAGCTTGGTCGGGACAGGGGTTAACACTGAAGCTTTCTTT. Amino acids: CASSLVGTGVNTEAFF. This sequence joins TRBV5-1 and TRBJ1-1; 10 nucleotides match TRBD1. The germline V gene encodes CDR1 SGHRS and CDR2 YFSETQ. V gave up 0 bases and J gave up 2 bases; unmatched junction bases: 4. The CDR3 extends over 16 amino acids.

The chain uses TRBV30 and TRBJ1-5; tentative D call: TRBD1 (6 bases). Trimming cost V 3 bases and J 4 bases, with 16 bases left between them. CDR1 is GTSNPN and CDR2 is SVGIG in the germline V gene (reference sequence). The CDR3 sequence is 15 residues long. The CDR3 sequence is CAWSGRDTPNQPQHF. DNA for the CDR3: TGTGCCTGGAGCGGCCGGGACACCCCGAATCAGCCCCAGCATTTT.

The gene calls are TRBV28 and TRBJ1-2; the match to TRBD1 covers 7 bases. Germline CDR1 is MDHEN and CDR2 is SYDVKM. The CDR3 loop spans 14 amino acids. The ends lost 5 bases at V and 4 bases at J; junction bases unmatched: 7. CDR3 bases: TGTGCCAGCAGTCCGCCGGGACAGCTCTATGGCTACACCTTC. Protein sequence: CASSPPGQLYGYTF.

Concerning this clone: Within the sample, other DNA sequences also encode this same CDR3. The genes are TRBV30 and TRBJ2-2; D is unclear. Trimming cost V 2 bases and J 0 bases, with 4 bases left between them. The germline gives CDR1 GTSNPN, CDR2 SVGIG (reference sequence). The CDR3 has 13 amino acids. For the CDR3, the DNA is TGTGCCTGGAGTAGCGCGAACACCGGGGAGCTGTTTTTT. Translation: CAWSSANTGELFF.

The gene calls are TRBV5-1 and TRBJ2-3, with 8 positions matching TRBD2. CDR3 length: 16 residues. With 3 bases clipped from V and 0 bases from J, the junction kept 6 bases outside the gene matches. The germline V gene encodes CDR1 SGHRS and CDR2 YFSETQ. The CDR3 DNA follows: TGCGCCAGCAGCTCCCTAGCGGGTATAAGCACAGATACGCAGTATTTT. Translated, it gives CASSSLAGISTDTQYF.

Comment on this clone: A junction end diverges from the germline sequence, so it may reflect a read error. This chain joins TRBV5-1 and TRBJ2-1; 7 bases are shared with TRBD2. Germline CDR1 is SGHRS and CDR2 is YFSETQ. The CDR3 is made up of 18 amino acids. Written as DNA, the CDR3 is TGCGCCAGCAGGTTGGGCCAGGGAGGGTTGGGCTCCTACAATGAGCAGTTCTTC. This codes for CASRLGQGGLGSYNEQFF.

The chain carries TRBV6-4 and TRBJ2-2; a possible D gene is TRBD1 (6 bases). The CDR3 has 14 residues. The V end was cut by 3 bases, the J end by 7 bases, with 12 bases between. CDR1 is MRHNA, CDR2 SNTAGT, per germline. The DNA for the CDR3 is TGTGCCAGCAGTGAACAGGGAGCTATCGGGGAGCTGTTTTTT. This translates into CASSEQGAIGELFF.

This clone was counted a few times. The rearrangement links TRBV4-2 to TRBJ1-2; D is unresolved. This CDR3 has 14 amino acids. V was pared by 1 base and J by 6 bases, with 12 bases between. From germline, CDR1 is LGHNA and CDR2 YNFKEQ. The CDR3 coding sequence is TGTGCCAGCAGCCAAGCTTCCTGGGCCCATGGCTACACCTTC. This translates into CASSQASWAHGYTF.

The chain uses TRBV2 and TRBJ2-5; 8 bases map to TRBD1. The ends lost 4 bases at V and 2 bases at J; junction bases unmatched: 0. The germline V gene has CDR1 SNHLY and CDR2 FYNNEI. The CDR3 covers 13 residues. This chain's CDR3 is CASSGDRQETQYF. The CDR3, as DNA: TGTGCCAGCAGTGGGGACAGGCAAGAGACCCAGTACTTC.

The J gene is TRBJ1-1, the V gene TRBV28; tentative D call: TRBD1 (6 bases). The ends were cut back, 3 bases at V and 3 bases at J, with 20 bases in the middle. In germline, CDR1 is MDHEN, CDR2 SYDVKM. The CDR3 totals 17 residues. The CDR3 DNA sequence: TGTGCCAGCAGTTTTGTGGCAGGGGCCCCAGAGGACACTGAAGCTTTCTTT. This encodes CASSFVAGAPEDTEAFF. Full variable domain (missing parts from reference TRBV28 and TRBJ1-1): DVKVTQSSRYLVKRTGEKVFLECVQDMDHENMFWYRQDPGLGLRLIYFSYDVKMKEKGDIPEGYSVSREKKERFSLILESASTNQTSMYLCASSFVAGAPEDTEAFFGQGTRLTVV.

The chain combines TRBV19 with TRBJ1-5; perhaps TRBD1 as D (5 bases). The germline V gene has CDR1 LNHDA and CDR2 SQIVND (reference sequence). The CDR3 spans 14 residues. V lost 3 bases, J lost 5 bases, and 11 bases lay in between. CDR3 sequence (DNA): TGTGCCAGTAGTATCGGGGGTTTCGATCAGCCCCAGCATTTT. It translates to CASSIGGFDQPQHF.

The chain recombines TRBV5-1 with TRBJ1-3, with D perhaps matching TRBD1 (5 bases). CDR1 and CDR2 (germline): SGHRS, YFSETQ. V lost 0 bases to trimming and J lost 0 bases, with 10 bases between them. The CDR3 extends over 16 amino acids. In DNA form, the CDR3 reads TGCGCCAGCAGCTTGGACGGGGGTCGCTCTGGAAACACCATATATTTT. It is translated as CASSLDGGRSGNTIYF.

This clone appeared many times. The CDR3 region has the DNA TGTGCCAGCAGCTATCCGGGGGGGAGTCAAGAGACCCAGTACTTC. Protein product: CASSYPGGSQETQYF. The chain is built from TRBV7-9 and TRBJ2-5; TRBD2 matches at 8 bases. Trimming cost V 4 bases and J 2 bases; bases outside gene matches: 6. CDR1 and CDR2 from the germline V gene are SEHNR and FQNEAQ (reference sequence). This CDR3 is built from 15 residues.

The chain joins TRBV6-6 to TRBJ1-2, with D possibly TRBD1 on 6 matching bases. CDR3 length: 15 amino acids. Trimming took 5 bases from V and 4 from J, leaving 17 bases between them. The germline CDR1 and CDR2 sequences are MNHNY and SVGAGI (reference sequence). CDR3 amino acids: CASSPSDRPIYGYTF. Written as DNA, the CDR3 is TGTGCCAGCAGTCCGTCAGACAGGCCAATCTATGGCTACACCTTC.

The chain joins TRBV13 to TRBJ2-1; weak D call: TRBD1 (5 bases). Per germline, CDR1 PRHDT and CDR2 FYEKMQ (reference sequence). The CDR3 contains 17 residues. V lost 2 bases and J 3 bases, leaving 17 bases between the germline ends. The CDR3 loop reads CASSLRHSGHDYNEQFF. CDR3 DNA sequence: TGTGCCAGCAGCTTACGACATTCTGGACACGACTACAATGAGCAGTTCTTC.

The chain uses TRBV5-1 and TRBJ1-1; possible D gene TRBD1, 6 bases. This CDR3 comprises 13 residues. Per the germline V gene, CDR1 is SGHRS and CDR2 is YFSETQ. The V end lost 1 base, the J end lost 6 bases, and 10 bases lay between the germline ends. The CDR3 here is CASSLSRGAEAFF. CDR3 bases: TGCGCCAGCAGCTTGAGCAGGGGAGCTGAAGCTTTCTTT.

The rearrangement uses TRBV2 and TRBJ1-6, with D possibly being TRBD1 (5 bases). Germline CDR1 and CDR2: SNHLY and FYNNEI. Trimming pared 1 base from V and 12 bases from J, leaving 10 bases between. There are 13 residues in the CDR3. CDR3 bases: TGTGCCAGCAGTGAAGGGCCAGGGATACCCCTCCACTTT. Translating gives CASSEGPGIPLHF.

This clone was seen a handful of times. This rearrangement joins TRBV5-4 to TRBJ1-4, with D possibly TRBD1 on 6 matching bases. CDR1 and CDR2 from the germline V gene are SGHNT and YYREEE (reference sequence). The CDR3 contains 14 residues. The V end was cut by 1 base, the J end by 4 bases, with 8 bases between. CDR3 protein: CASSLNRDNEKLFF. In nucleotides, the CDR3 is TGTGCCAGCAGCTTGAACAGGGATAATGAAAAACTGTTTTTT.

The chain has TRBV30 and TRBJ1-2, with 10 bases lining up with TRBD1. This CDR3 spans 13 amino acids. The V gene's germline CDR1 is GTSNPN and CDR2 SVGIG (reference sequence). J was trimmed by 6 bases and V by 3 bases; bases with no gene match: 4. CDR3 sequence: CAWRGQGENGYTF. The CDR3, as DNA: TGTGCCTGGAGAGGACAGGGGGAGAATGGCTACACCTTC.

The chain uses TRBV3-1 (or the pseudogene TRBV3-2) and TRBJ2-7, with 10 nucleotides matching TRBD2. The CDR3 is 14 amino acids. V lost 4 bases, J lost 4 bases, and 4 bases stayed unmatched. CDR1 and CDR2 (germline): LGHDT, YNNKEL (reference sequence). DNA of the CDR3: TGTGCCAGCAGCCCAAGCGGGAGGGGGTACGAGCAGTACTTC. Its translation: CASSPSGRGYEQYF.